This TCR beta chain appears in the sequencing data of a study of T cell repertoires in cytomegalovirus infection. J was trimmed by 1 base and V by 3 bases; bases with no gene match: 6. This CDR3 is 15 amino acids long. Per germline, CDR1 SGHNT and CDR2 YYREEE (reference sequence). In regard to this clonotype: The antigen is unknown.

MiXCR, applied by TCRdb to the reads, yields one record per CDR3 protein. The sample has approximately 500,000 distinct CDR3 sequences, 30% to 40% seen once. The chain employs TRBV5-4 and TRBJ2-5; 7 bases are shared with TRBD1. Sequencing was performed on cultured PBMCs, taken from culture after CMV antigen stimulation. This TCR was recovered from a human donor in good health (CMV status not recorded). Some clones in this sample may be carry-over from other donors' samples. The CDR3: CASSSRDSPQETQYF. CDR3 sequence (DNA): TGTGCCAGCAGCTCACGGGACAGCCCCCAAGAGACCCAGTACTTC.